The table lists the clone carrying this T cell receptor (beta chain) with a few counts. Profiled with immunoSEQ multiplex PCR; TCRdb holds only in-frame clones, not every one. The sample shows approximately 140,000 clones, 82% of them seen only once. The sample is drawn from a study of T cell responses to AZD1222 COVID-19 vaccine. The material sequenced was peripheral blood, taken on day 0 of MenACWY control vaccination. This sequence was found in an adult in good health.

CDR3 nucleotides: TGTGCCAGCAGTTCATATGGCGGGGGGCGCCGGGAGCTGTTTTTT. Protein sequence: CASSSYGGGRRELFF. The chain joins TRBV6-5 to TRBJ2-2, with 8 bases lining up with TRBD2. The CDR3 spans 15 residues. The junction had 10 bases not matched to a gene; V was cut back by 4 bases and J by 9 bases. Looked up from germline, CDR1 is MNHEY and CDR2 is SVGAGI.